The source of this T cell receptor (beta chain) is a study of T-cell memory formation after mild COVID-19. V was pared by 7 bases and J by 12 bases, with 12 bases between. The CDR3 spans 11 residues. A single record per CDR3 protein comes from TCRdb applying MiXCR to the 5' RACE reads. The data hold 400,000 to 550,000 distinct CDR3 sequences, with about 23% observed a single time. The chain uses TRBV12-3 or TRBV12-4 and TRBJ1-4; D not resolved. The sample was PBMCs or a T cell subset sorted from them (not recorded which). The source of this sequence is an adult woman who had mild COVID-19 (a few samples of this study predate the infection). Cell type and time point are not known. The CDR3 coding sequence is TGTGCCAGCATTTGGCGTGGGGAACTGTTTTTT. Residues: CASIWRGELFF.